The next 2 T cell receptor beta chains were all read from a single sample in a study of T cell responses to AZD1222 COVID-19 vaccine. Repertoires were generated with immunoSEQ multiplex PCR, while TCRdb's copy carries only in-frame clones and drops some. The table lists about 180,000 clones, 90% to 95% of them singletons. The specimen comprised peripheral blood, sampled 28 days after the second dose of the MenACWY control vaccine. The receptors originated from an adult who received the MenACWY meningococcal vaccine as a control.

This sequence joins TRBV6-5 and TRBJ1-2, with D perhaps TRBD1 (5 bases). Trimming removed 4 bases at V and 3 bases at J, with 9 bases between. The CDR3 has 13 residues. Germline assignment: CDR1 MNHEY and CDR2 SVGAGI. The CDR3 region is CASSWGRDYGYTF. The DNA for the CDR3 is TGTGCCAGCAGTTGGGGGAGGGACTATGGCTACACCTTC.

This chain joins TRBV7-2 and TRBJ2-1; D may be TRBD1 (6 bases). The ends were cut back, 5 bases at V and 8 bases at J, with 16 bases in the middle. This CDR3 has 14 amino acids. Germline V gene lookup returns CDR1 SGHTA and CDR2 FQGNSA. The CDR3 nucleotides are TGTGCCAGCAGCCCAAGAGGGGGTCTTGATGAGCAGTTCTTC. This sequence encodes CASSPRGGLDEQFF.